This T cell receptor beta chain appears in the sequencing data of a study of blood T cell repertoires in COVID-19. Study details: From T cells, B-cell-depleted T cells, or PBMCs came the material, which was cDNA or gDNA.

V dropped 4 bases and J dropped 7 bases, with 11 bases sitting between them. CDR3 length: 13 amino acids. Germline V gene data show CDR1 as LNHDA and CDR2 as SQIVND (reference sequence). TCRdb's table, derived via immunoSEQ multiplex PCR, lists solely in-frame clones and lacks some. Of 45,000 to 55,000 clones in the sample, 85% to 90% were seen once. Regarding this clone: Other DNA sequences in the same sample also yield this CDR3.

The sequenced sample was peripheral blood. The V and J genes are TRBV19 and TRBJ1-5, with TRBD1 as a possible D gene (5 bases). The receptor was isolated from a man older than 75 with acute or convalescent COVID-19. The CDR3 nucleotides are TGTGCCAGTAGTAGCCAGGGAGGCCAGCCCCAGCATTTT. This encodes CASSSQGGQPQHF.